This entry lists 27 T cell receptor beta chains sequenced from one sample in a study of CD8 T cells in ankylosing spondylitis. No antigen has been identified for these receptors. Overall study results and limits: A TCR beta motif of 8 or 9 highly homologous variants appeared characteristic of ankylosing spondylitis blood.

TCRdb passed the 5' RACE reads through MiXCR, listing each CDR3 protein once. The sample gives around 450,000 distinct CDR3 sequences, about 24% of which show up once; roughly 0.8% is in the top ten. The material sequenced was blood, either unsorted or a sorted T cell fraction (not recorded which). Receptor source: a male donor with ankylosing spondylitis.

The genes are TRBV21-1 and TRBJ2-1; TRBD2, the D gene given by the table, was not confirmed from the DNA. TRBV21-1 is labeled a pseudogene. The CDR3 extends over 13 amino acids. DNA of the CDR3: TGTGCCAGCAGCATGCACTTGGGAGGTGAGCAGTTCTTC. Translation: CASSMHLGGEQFF.

The V gene is TRBV20-1, the J gene TRBJ2-1; D not certain. CDR1 DFQATT and CDR2 SNEGSKA come from the germline V gene (reference sequence). The CDR3 is 13 residues long. V shed 0 bases and J shed 7 bases, with 10 bases lying between them. CDR3 loop: CSARDQDGNEQFF. CDR3 DNA: TGCAGTGCTAGAGATCAGGATGGGAATGAGCAGTTCTTC.

This clonotype came up a few times. The chain combines TRBV5-1 with TRBJ1-5; D possibly corresponds to TRBD1 (6 bases). The V and J ends lost 3 bases and 3 bases respectively, with 13 bases between them. The length of the CDR3 is 15 residues. Looked up from germline, CDR1 is SGHRS and CDR2 is YFSETQ. The CDR3 loop reads CASSSEGQFNQPQHF. In DNA form, the CDR3 reads TGCGCCAGCAGCTCGGAGGGACAATTCAATCAGCCCCAGCATTTT.

The rearrangement uses TRBV2 and TRBJ2-5; 7 positions agree with TRBD2. The length of the CDR3 is 13 residues. From germline, CDR1 is SNHLY and CDR2 FYNNEI. V trimming: 5 bases; J trimming: 5 bases; junction bases outside the gene matches: 5. The CDR3 DNA reads TGTGCCAGCAGTTTTGTGGGAGGGGAGACCCAGTACTTC. This translates into CASSFVGGETQYF.

This clonotype was observed a few times. This chain joins TRBV5-1 and TRBJ2-3; 15 bases map to TRBD2. Germline V CDR1 and CDR2: SGHRS, YFSETQ. J lost 6 bases, V lost 4 bases, and 6 bases had no gene match. This CDR3 is 16 amino acids long. The DNA for the CDR3 is TGCGCCAGCAGCCCCGGACTAGCGGGAGGGAGCGATACGCAGTATTTT. Amino acid sequence: CASSPGLAGGSDTQYF. Complete variable domain (other parts from reference TRBV5-1 and TRBJ2-3): KAGVTQTPRYLIKTRGQQVTLSCSPISGHRSVSWYQQTPGQGLQFLFEYFSETQRNKGNFPGRFSGRQFSNSRSEMNVSTLELGDSALYLCASSPGLAGGSDTQYFGPGTRLTVL.

V and J are TRBV12-3 or TRBV12-4 and TRBJ1-5; possible D gene TRBD1, 5 bases. The CDR3 extends over 15 amino acids. V lost 5 bases and J 1 base, leaving 12 bases between the germline ends. Here the CDR3 DNA reads TGTGCCAGCAGTAACCGGGACGGCAGCAATCAGCCCCAGCATTTT. As protein: CASSNRDGSNQPQHF.

This CDR3 is CASSFSRGYEQYF. In nucleotides, the CDR3 is TGTGCCAGCAGTTTCTCCAGGGGTTACGAGCAGTACTTC. This chain connects TRBV27 to TRBJ2-7; TRBD1 is a possible D gene (6 bases). The germline CDR1 and CDR2 sequences are MNHEY and SMNVEV (reference sequence). This CDR3 contains 13 residues. V lost 3 bases and J 4 bases, leaving 10 bases between the germline ends.

The V and J genes are TRBV27 and TRBJ2-5, with D hard to call. The CDR3 loop spans 14 amino acids. The V end lost 3 bases, the J end lost 7 bases, and 15 bases lay between the germline ends. Germline CDR1 reads MNHEY; CDR2 reads SMNVEV (reference sequence). CDR3: CASSFSGIGGTQYF. DNA of the CDR3: TGTGCCAGCAGTTTTTCTGGGATCGGTGGGACCCAGTACTTC.

The chain uses TRBV6-1 and TRBJ2-7; tentatively, D is TRBD1 or TRBD2 (6 bases each). V dropped 4 bases and J dropped 0 bases, with 13 bases sitting between them. This CDR3 region has 15 residues. The germline CDR1 and CDR2 sequences are MNHNS and SASEGT. CDR3 nucleotide sequence: TGTGCCAGCAGTGTTAAGGGGGGAAGCTCCTACGAGCAGTACGTC. Translated: CASSVKGGSSYEQYV.

This clonotype was counted between two and nine times. The chain joins TRBV20-1 to TRBJ2-1; the match to TRBD2 covers 7 bases. Per the germline V gene, CDR1 is DFQATT and CDR2 is SNEGSKA (reference sequence). V shed 5 bases, J shed 0 bases, and the junction held 10 bases outside the gene matches. This CDR3 has 16 amino acids. The CDR3 loop is CSARPLSGGSYNEQFF. DNA of the CDR3: TGCAGTGCTCGCCCCTTGTCGGGGGGCTCCTACAATGAGCAGTTCTTC.

The chain recombines TRBV20-1 with TRBJ2-1; 13 bases agree with TRBD2. The CDR3 has 14 residues. Germline V CDR1 and CDR2: DFQATT, SNEGSKA (reference sequence). The J segment lost 8 bases and the V segment lost 4 bases, leaving 5 bases of the junction unmatched. The CDR3 bases are TGCAGTGCTAAGACTAGCGGGAGGTGGGATGAGCAGTTCTTC. Translated: CSAKTSGRWDEQFF.

A few counts support this clonotype. CDR3 sequence reads: CATTTGASGETQYF. DNA of the CDR3: TGTGCCACGACGACAGGGGCTAGCGGGGAGACCCAGTACTTC. The chain combines TRBV10-3 with TRBJ2-5; the D call may be TRBD1 or TRBD2 (8 bases each). Germline CDR1 reads ENHRY; CDR2 reads SYGVKD. With 10 bases removed from V and 5 bases from J, the gap between germline ends came to 20 bases. The CDR3 has 14 residues.

The chain joins TRBV5-1 to TRBJ2-1, with TRBD2 matching 7 bases. Germline trimming cut 0 bases from V and 3 bases from J; bases unmatched to any gene: 9. CDR1 and CDR2 from the germline V gene are SGHRS and YFSETQ. The CDR3 sequence is 17 residues long. DNA for the CDR3: TGCGCCAGCAGCTTGGGGTTAGCGGGTAGTATCTACAATGAGCAGTTCTTC. This codes for CASSLGLAGSIYNEQFF.

The chain's CDR3 is CASSNQTSWPGELFF. CDR3 nucleotide sequence: TGCGCCAGCAGTAACCAGACTAGCTGGCCCGGGGAGCTGTTTTTT. The rearrangement links TRBV5-1 to TRBJ2-2; 7 bases are a match to TRBD2. Germline V gene data show CDR1 as SGHRS and CDR2 as YFSETQ. The ends lost 5 bases at V and 6 bases at J; junction bases unmatched: 10. This CDR3 has 15 amino acids.

The rearrangement links TRBV5-6 to TRBJ2-1; 7 nucleotides match TRBD1. J lost 2 bases, V lost 4 bases, and 6 bases had no gene match. This CDR3 region has 15 residues. Germline V lookup: CDR1 SGHDT, CDR2 YYEEEE. This chain's CDR3 is CASSDEGAPYNEQFF. For the CDR3, the DNA is TGTGCCAGCAGCGACGAGGGGGCCCCCTACAATGAGCAGTTCTTC.

This chain joins TRBV7-9 and TRBJ2-5; unclear D gene. The V and J ends lost 8 bases and 1 base respectively, with 11 bases between them. This CDR3 has 13 amino acids. CDR1 SEHNR and CDR2 FQNEAQ come from the germline V gene (reference sequence). The CDR3 region has the DNA TGTGCCAGCGACACCGGAGCCCAAGAGACCCAGTACTTC. This gives the protein CASDTGAQETQYF.

This clonotype was counted between two and nine times. The rearrangement joins TRBV12-3 or TRBV12-4 to TRBJ2-1; the D call may be TRBD1 or TRBD2 (5 bases each). The V end lost 5 bases, the J end lost 10 bases, and 12 bases lay between the germline ends. The CDR3 is 12 amino acids. The DNA for the CDR3 is TGTGCCAGCAGTCCCCCCGGGACGGAGCAGTTCTTC. Translated, it gives CASSPPGTEQFF.

This clonotype occurred many times. The DNA of the CDR3 is TGTGCCAGCAGCCCAGCCGGGGAGCTGTTTTTT. This sequence encodes CASSPAGELFF. The J gene is TRBJ2-2, the V gene TRBV12-3 or TRBV12-4; D unresolved. There are 11 residues in the CDR3. Trimming removed 6 bases from V and 6 bases from J, with 5 bases in between.

The chain is built from TRBV6-5 and TRBJ1-2; 9 bases are shared with TRBD1. J was trimmed by 9 bases and V by 6 bases; bases with no gene match: 5. The CDR3 covers 12 residues. Per germline, CDR1 MNHEY and CDR2 SVGAGI. CDR3 protein: CASRDRGSSYTF. The CDR3 nucleotides are TGTGCCAGCAGAGACAGGGGGAGTAGCTACACCTTC.

The chain recombines TRBV10-3 with TRBJ2-7; 10 bases fit TRBD2. CDR3 length: 14 residues. Per the germline V gene, CDR1 is ENHRY and CDR2 is SYGVKD. V gave up 4 bases and J gave up 6 bases; unmatched junction bases: 6. CDR3 amino acids: CAISGPGLAIEQYF. CDR3 DNA: TGTGCCATCAGTGGACCGGGACTAGCGATCGAGCAGTACTTC.

This chain links TRBV11-2 with TRBJ2-7; tentative D call: TRBD2 (5 bases). Germline CDR1 SGHAT, CDR2 FQNNGV. This CDR3 region has 15 residues. Trimming cost V 5 bases and J 3 bases, with 17 bases left between them. CDR3 sequence (DNA): TGTGCCAGCAGCGCGTTGGGGAGAAGTGGCTACGAGCAGTACTTC. Protein sequence: CASSALGRSGYEQYF.

The chain joins TRBV29-1 to TRBJ1-2; D unclear. The CDR3 runs 12 residues. V lost 2 bases and J 1 base, leaving 5 bases between the germline ends. Germline V lookup: CDR1 SQVTM, CDR2 ANQGSEA. As DNA, the CDR3 is TGCAGCGTTGAAACGGATAACTATGGCTACACCTTC. Translating it yields CSVETDNYGYTF.

This clonotype has a count of ten or more. This chain uses TRBV11-2 with TRBJ1-2; D is unclear. Germline-derived CDR1 and CDR2 are SGHAT and FQNNGV. Trimming pared 3 bases from V and 2 bases from J, leaving 13 bases between. This CDR3 spans 15 amino acids. For the CDR3, the DNA is TGTGCCAGCAGCTTCGACCTAAGCGAAAACTATGGCTACACCTTC. Protein sequence: CASSFDLSENYGYTF.

This clonotype has at least ten counts. This rearrangement joins TRBV20-1 to TRBJ1-1, with D possibly being TRBD1 (5 bases). CDR3 length: 13 residues. From germline, CDR1 is DFQATT and CDR2 SNEGSKA (reference sequence). Trimming left V 3 bases short and J 6 bases short, with 14 bases between. Written as DNA, the CDR3 is TGCAGTGCTAGTTACGGCCTGGGGGCTGAAGCTTTCTTT. This codes for CSASYGLGAEAFF.

The chain joins TRBV13 to TRBJ2-1, with 9 positions matching TRBD2. The germline gives CDR1 PRHDT, CDR2 FYEKMQ (reference sequence). The CDR3 runs to 15 residues. V dropped 4 bases and J dropped 8; count of bases not matched to a gene: 9. This CDR3 reads CASSSSGLAGDEQFF. DNA for the CDR3: TGTGCCAGCAGCTCCTCGGGACTAGCTGGCGATGAGCAGTTCTTC.

There are a few counts of this clonotype. This chain joins TRBV7-2 and TRBJ1-5, with D maybe TRBD1 (5 bases). The CDR3 has 15 amino acids. With 3 bases removed from V and 1 base from J, the gap between germline ends came to 10 bases. Germline assignment: CDR1 SGHTA and CDR2 FQGNSA. CDR3 nucleotides: TGTGCCAGCAGCTTTTCGACAGCCAGCAATCAGCCCCAGCATTTT. Protein product: CASSFSTASNQPQHF.

This clonotype was recorded only once. The chain combines TRBV12-3 or TRBV12-4 with TRBJ2-3, with 8 bases identical to TRBD1. There are 15 residues in the CDR3. Trimming cost V 5 bases and J 2 bases; bases outside gene matches: 6. This chain's CDR3 is CASSANRGTTDTQYF. The CDR3 bases are TGTGCCAGCAGTGCAAACAGGGGGACCACAGATACGCAGTATTTT.